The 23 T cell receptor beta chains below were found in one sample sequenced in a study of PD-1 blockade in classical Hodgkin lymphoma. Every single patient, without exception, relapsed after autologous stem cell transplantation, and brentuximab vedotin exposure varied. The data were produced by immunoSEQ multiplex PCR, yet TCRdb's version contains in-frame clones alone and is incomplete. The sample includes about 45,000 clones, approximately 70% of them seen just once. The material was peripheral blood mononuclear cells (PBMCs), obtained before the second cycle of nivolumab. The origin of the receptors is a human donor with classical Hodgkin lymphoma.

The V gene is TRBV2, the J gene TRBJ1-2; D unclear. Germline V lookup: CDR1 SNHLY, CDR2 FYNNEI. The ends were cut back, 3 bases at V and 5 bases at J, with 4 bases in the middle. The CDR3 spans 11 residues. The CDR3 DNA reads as TGTGCCAGCAGTGAGGAGTATGGCTACACCTTC. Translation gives CASSEEYGYTF.

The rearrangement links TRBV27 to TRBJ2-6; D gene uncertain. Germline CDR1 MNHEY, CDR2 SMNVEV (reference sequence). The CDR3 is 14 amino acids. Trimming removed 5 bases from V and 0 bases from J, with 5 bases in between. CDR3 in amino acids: CASSPVSGANVLTF. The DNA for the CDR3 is TGTGCCAGCAGTCCGGTCTCTGGGGCCAACGTCCTGACTTTC.

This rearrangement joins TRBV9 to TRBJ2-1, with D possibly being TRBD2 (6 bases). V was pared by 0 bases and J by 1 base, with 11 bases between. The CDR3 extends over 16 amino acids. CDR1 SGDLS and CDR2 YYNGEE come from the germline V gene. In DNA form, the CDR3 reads TGTGCCAGCAGCGTAGGTCAGGCGGGATCCTACAATGAGCAGTTCTTC. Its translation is CASSVGQAGSYNEQFF.

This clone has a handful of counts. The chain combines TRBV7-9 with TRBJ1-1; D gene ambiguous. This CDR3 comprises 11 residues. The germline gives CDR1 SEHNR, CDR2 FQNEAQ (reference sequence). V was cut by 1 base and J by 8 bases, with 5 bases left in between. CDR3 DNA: TGTGCCAGCAGCTTAGTATCGGAAGCTTTCTTT. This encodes CASSLVSEAFF.

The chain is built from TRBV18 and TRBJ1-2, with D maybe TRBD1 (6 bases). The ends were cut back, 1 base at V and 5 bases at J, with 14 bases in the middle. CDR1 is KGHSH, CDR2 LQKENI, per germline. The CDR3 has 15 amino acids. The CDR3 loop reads CASSPREQGGYGYTF. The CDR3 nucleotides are TGTGCCAGCTCACCACGCGAACAGGGTGGATATGGCTACACCTTC. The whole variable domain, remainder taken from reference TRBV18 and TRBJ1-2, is NAGVMQNPRHLVRRRGQEARLRCSPMKGHSHVYWYRQLPEEGLKFMVYLQKENIIDESGMPKERFSAEFPKEGPSILRIQQVVRGDSAAYFCASSPREQGGYGYTFGSGTRLTVV.

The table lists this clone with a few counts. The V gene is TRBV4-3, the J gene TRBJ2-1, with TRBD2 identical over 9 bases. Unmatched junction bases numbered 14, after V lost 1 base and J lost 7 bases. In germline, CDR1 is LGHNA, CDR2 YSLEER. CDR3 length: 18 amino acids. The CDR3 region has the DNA TGCGCCAGCAGCCAAGCTCCCGGGGGAGCGGGAGGAACGAATGAGCAGTTCTTC. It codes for CASSQAPGGAGGTNEQFF.

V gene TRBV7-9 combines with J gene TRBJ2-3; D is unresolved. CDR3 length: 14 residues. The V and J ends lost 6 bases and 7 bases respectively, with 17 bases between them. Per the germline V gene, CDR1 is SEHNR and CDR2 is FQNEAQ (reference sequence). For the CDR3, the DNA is TGTGCCAGCAGAGATATGGGCCCACGCTATACGCAGTATTTT. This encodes CASRDMGPRYTQYF.

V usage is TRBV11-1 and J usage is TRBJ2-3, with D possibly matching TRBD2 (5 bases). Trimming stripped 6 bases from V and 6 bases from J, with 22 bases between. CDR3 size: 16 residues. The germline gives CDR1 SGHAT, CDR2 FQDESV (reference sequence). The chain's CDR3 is CASSWRAGQLGDTQYF. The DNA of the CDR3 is TGTGCCAGCAGTTGGCGTGCGGGTCAACTTGGGGATACGCAGTATTTT.

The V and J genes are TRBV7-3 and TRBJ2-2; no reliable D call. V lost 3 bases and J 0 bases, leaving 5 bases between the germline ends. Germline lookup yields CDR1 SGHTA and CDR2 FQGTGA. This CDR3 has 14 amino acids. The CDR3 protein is CASSFLANTGELFF. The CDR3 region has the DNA TGTGCCAGCAGCTTTCTCGCGAACACCGGGGAGCTGTTTTTT.

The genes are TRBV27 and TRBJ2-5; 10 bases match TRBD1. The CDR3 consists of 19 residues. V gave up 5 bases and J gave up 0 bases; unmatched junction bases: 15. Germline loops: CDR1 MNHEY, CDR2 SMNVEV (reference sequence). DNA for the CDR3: TGTGCCAGCAGTGTGGGGGGTGGACAGGGGGTGGTTTACCAAGAGACCCAGTACTTC. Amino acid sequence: CASSVGGGQGVVYQETQYF.

The CDR3 sequence: CASRVGYEAFF. CDR3 bases: TGTGCCAGCAGAGTGGGCTATGAAGCTTTCTTT. The rearrangement uses TRBV6-5 and TRBJ1-1; unclear D gene. Germline CDR1 and CDR2: MNHEY and SVGAGI. This CDR3 is built from 11 residues. The V and J ends lost 6 bases and 7 bases respectively, with 9 bases between them.

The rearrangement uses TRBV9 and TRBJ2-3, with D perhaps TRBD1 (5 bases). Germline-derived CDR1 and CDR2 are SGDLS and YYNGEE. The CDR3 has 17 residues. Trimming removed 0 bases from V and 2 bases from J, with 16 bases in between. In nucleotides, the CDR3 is TGTGCCAGCAGCGTAGGGCCCTTGGCAGGGTTCACAGATACGCAGTATTTT. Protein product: CASSVGPLAGFTDTQYF.

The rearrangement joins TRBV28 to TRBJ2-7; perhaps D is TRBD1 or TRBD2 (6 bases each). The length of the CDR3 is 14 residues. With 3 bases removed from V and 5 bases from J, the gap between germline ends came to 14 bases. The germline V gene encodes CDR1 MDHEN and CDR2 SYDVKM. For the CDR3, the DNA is TGTGCCAGCAGTTTCATGGGGGGCAGCGACGAGCAGTACTTC. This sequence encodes CASSFMGGSDEQYF.

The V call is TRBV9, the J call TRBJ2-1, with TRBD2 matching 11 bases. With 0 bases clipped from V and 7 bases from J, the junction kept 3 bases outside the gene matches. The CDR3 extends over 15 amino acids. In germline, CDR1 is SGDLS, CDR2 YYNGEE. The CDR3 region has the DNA TGTGCCAGCAGCGTAGAGTCTAGCGGGAGGAATGAGCAGTTCTTC. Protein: CASSVESSGRNEQFF.

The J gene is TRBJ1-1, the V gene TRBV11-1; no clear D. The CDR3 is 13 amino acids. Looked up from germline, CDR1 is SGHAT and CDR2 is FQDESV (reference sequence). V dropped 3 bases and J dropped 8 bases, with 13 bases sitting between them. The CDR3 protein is CASSLDSSPEAFF. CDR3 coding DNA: TGTGCCAGCAGCTTGGACTCCAGCCCGGAAGCTTTCTTT.

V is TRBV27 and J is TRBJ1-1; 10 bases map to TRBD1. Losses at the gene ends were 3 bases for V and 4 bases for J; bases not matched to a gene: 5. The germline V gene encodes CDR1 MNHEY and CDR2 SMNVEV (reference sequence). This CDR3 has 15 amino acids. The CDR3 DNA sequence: TGTGCCAGCAGTTTCGGACAGGGGGGCGGCACTGAAGCTTTCTTT. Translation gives CASSFGQGGGTEAFF.

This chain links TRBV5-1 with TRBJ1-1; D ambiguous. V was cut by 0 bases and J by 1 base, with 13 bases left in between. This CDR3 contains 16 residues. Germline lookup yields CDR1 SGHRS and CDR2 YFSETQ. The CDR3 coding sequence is TGCGCCAGCAGCTTGGGATGGGAAAGAAGGAACACTGAAGCTTTCTTT. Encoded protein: CASSLGWERRNTEAFF. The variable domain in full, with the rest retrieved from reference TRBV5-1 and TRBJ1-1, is KAGVTQTPRYLIKTRGQQVTLSCSPISGHRSVSWYQQTPGQGLQFLFEYFSETQRNKGNFPGRFSGRQFSNSRSEMNVSTLELGDSALYLCASSLGWERRNTEAFFGQGTRLTVV.

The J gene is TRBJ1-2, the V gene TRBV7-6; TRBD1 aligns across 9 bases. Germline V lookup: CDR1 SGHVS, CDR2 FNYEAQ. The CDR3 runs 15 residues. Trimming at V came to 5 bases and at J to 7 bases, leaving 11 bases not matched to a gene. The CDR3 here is CASSLGGTGSTGYTF. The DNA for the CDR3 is TGTGCCAGCAGCCTTGGCGGGACAGGGTCTACTGGCTACACCTTC.

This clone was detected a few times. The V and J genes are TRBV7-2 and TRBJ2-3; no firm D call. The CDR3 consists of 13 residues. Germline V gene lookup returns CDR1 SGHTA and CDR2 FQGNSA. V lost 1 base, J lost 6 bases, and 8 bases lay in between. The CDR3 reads CASSLGVGDTQYF. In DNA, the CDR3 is TGTGCCAGCAGCTTAGGGGTAGGGGATACGCAGTATTTT.

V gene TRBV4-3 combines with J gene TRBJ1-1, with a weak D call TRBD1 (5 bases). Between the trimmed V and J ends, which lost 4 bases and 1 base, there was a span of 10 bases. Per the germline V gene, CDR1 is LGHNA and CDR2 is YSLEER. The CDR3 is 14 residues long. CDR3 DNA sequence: TGCGCCAGCAGCCTAGGGGCTTCGAACACTGAAGCTTTCTTT. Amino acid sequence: CASSLGASNTEAFF.

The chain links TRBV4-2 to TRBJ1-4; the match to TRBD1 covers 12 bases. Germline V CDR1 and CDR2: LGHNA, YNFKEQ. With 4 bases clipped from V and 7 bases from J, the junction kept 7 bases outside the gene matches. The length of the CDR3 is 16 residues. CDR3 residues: CASSRLQGQGAEKLFF. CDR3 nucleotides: TGTGCCAGCAGCCGCCTACAGGGACAGGGGGCTGAAAAACTGTTTTTT.

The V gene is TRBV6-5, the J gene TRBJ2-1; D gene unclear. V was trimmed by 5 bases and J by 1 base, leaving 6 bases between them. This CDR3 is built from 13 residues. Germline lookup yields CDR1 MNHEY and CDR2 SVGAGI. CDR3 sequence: CASSRFSYNEQFF. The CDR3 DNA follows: TGTGCCAGCAGTCGATTTTCCTACAATGAGCAGTTCTTC.

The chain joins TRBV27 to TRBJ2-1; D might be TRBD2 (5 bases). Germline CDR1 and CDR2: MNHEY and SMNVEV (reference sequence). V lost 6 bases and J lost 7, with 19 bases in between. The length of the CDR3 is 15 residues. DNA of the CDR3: TGTGCCAGCAGCAAGGTCCGAGGGTTTGGAAATGAGCAGTTCTTC. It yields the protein CASSKVRGFGNEQFF.